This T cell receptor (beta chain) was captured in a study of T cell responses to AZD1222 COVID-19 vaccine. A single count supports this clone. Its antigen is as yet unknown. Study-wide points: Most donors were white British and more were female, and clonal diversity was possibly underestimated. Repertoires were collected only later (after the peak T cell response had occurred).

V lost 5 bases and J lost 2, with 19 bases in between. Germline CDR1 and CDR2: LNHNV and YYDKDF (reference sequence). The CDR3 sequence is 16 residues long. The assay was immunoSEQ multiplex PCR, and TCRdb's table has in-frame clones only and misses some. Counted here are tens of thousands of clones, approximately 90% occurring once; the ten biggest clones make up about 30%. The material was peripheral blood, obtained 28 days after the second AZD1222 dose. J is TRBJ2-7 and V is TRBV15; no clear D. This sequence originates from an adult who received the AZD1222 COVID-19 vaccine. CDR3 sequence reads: CATSVGWRPYTYEQYF. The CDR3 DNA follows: TGTGCCACCAGCGTAGGATGGAGACCCTACACCTACGAGCAGTACTTC. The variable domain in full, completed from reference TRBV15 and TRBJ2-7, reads DAMVIQNPRYQVTQFGKPVTLSCSQTLNHNVMYWYQQKSSQAPKLLFHYYDKDFNNEADTPDNFQSRRPNTSFCFLDIRSPGLGDTAMYLCATSVGWRPYTYEQYFGPGTRLTVT.